This T cell receptor (beta chain) was recorded in a study of blood T cell repertoires in COVID-19. Germline CDR1 GTSNPN, CDR2 SVGIG (reference sequence). V was shortened by 3 bases and J by 1 base, with 9 bases between the two germline ends. This CDR3 is built from 13 residues. This clone was observed a few times. Some clones are missing from TCRdb's copy, which holds only in-frame ones; the method was immunoSEQ multiplex PCR. Of 300,000 to 450,000 clones in the sample, approximately 84% were seen once. The chain joins TRBV30 to TRBJ1-2; D is perhaps TRBD1 (5 bases). The receptor was derived from a young woman who had recovered from COVID-19. The sample was PBMCs or T cells enriched from blood (not recorded which). The DNA of the CDR3 is TGTGCCTGGAGCCTAGACAGTAACTATGGCTACACCTTC. It specifies CAWSLDSNYGYTF.